A selection of T cell receptor beta chains follows, all from one sample in a study of tumor and adjacent non-tumor tissue in lung cancer. One entry per CDR3 protein results from TCRdb running MiXCR on the multiplex PCR reads. The table records about 70,000 distinct CDR3 sequences, roughly 72% of them present only once. Sequenced input: lung tumor tissue. The receptors originated from a man in his sixties with non-small cell lung cancer. Both conserved end residues are part of each CDR3. The D gene is left open where the match is weak. Clone sizes are given selectively: once, few, many, or a class where the clone is expanded.

V gene	J gene	clone size	D gene	CDR3 protein	CDR3 DNA
TRBV7-8	TRBJ1-2	many	-	CASSLMTGPNYGYTF	TGTGCCAGCAGCTTAATGACAGGCCCTAACTATGGCTACACCTTC
TRBV6-1	TRBJ2-7	-	-	CASTLSTVTENYEQYF	TGTGCCAGCACTCTCAGCACCGTGACCGAGAACTACGAGCAGTACTTC
TRBV28	TRBJ1-5	few	-	CASRGYSNQPQNF	TGTGCAAGCAGGGGATATAGCAATCAGCCCCAGAATTTT
TRBV29-1	TRBJ2-6	-	TRBD2	CGVGAGGTGANVLTF	TGCGGCGTTGGAGCGGGAGGTACTGGGGCCAACGTTCTGACTTTC
TRBV7-8	TRBJ2-1	few	-	CASSLNVGGYSFNEQFF	TGTGCCAGCAGCTTAAACGTCGGGGGATACAGTTTCAATGAGCAGTTCTTC
TRBV6-1	TRBJ1-4	-	-	CASGGPLTVTSEKLFF	TGTGCCAGCGGCGGCCCGCTAACAGTGACCTCTGAAAAACTGTTTTTT
TRBV29-1	TRBJ2-7	few	-	CSVRSNYEQYF	TGTAGCGTTCGTAGCAACTACGAGCAGTACTTC
TRBV6-6	TRBJ2-3	-	-	CTSTPKNRGSTVTQYF	TGTACCAGCACCCCGAAGAATAGGGGGAGCACAGTTACGCAGTATTTT
TRBV12-3/TRBV12-4	TRBJ2-1	-	TRBD2	CASTSSGSVSYNEQFF	TGTGCCAGCACCTCCAGCGGGAGTGTCTCCTATAATGAGCAGTTCTTC
TRBV7-9	TRBJ2-7	-	-	CASSGGTGRTEQYF	TGTGCCAGCAGCGGGGGGACTGGCCGGACTGAGCAGTACTTC
TRBV5-1	TRBJ2-7	many	-	CASSLVGYEQYF	TGCGCCAGCAGCTTGGTGGGCTACGAGCAGTACTTC
TRBV12-3/TRBV12-4	TRBJ2-1	-	TRBD2	CACIFPQRDHNEQFF	TGTGCCTGTATTTTCCCTCAGCGGGACCATAATGAGCAGTTCTTC
TRBV20-1	TRBJ2-1	-	-	CSARVPGDGNEHFF	TGCAGTGCTAGAGTACCGGGAGATGGCAATGAGCACTTCTTC
TRBV20-1	TRBJ2-7	-	-	CSARERPDEEYF	TGCAGTGCGAGGGAGAGACCCGACGAGGAATACTTC
TRBV6-1	TRBJ1-5	-	TRBD1	CVSIEVGQANPSYNNQPQHF	TGTGTCAGCATTGAAGTTGGACAGGCAAACCCTTCTTATAACAATCAGCCCCAGCATTTT
TRBV6-5	TRBJ2-3	many	-	CASSYSPGGPDTQYF	TGTGCCAGCAGTTACTCACCAGGGGGGCCAGATACGCAGTATTTT
TRBV6-5	TRBJ2-7	-	TRBD1	CTSRPDRGRRFYEQYF	TGTACCAGCAGGCCTGACAGGGGCCGACGATTCTACGAGCAGTACTTC
TRBV6-5	TRBJ1-2	-	-	CASSYTGGGNYGYTF	TGTGCCAGCAGTTACACGGGGGGCGGTAACTATGGCTACACCTTC
TRBV11-3	TRBJ2-7	-	-	CASSLGIGSGNYEQYF	TGTGCCAGCAGCTTAGGAATTGGGTCGGGTAATTACGAGCAGTACTTC
TRBV6-2/TRBV6-3	TRBJ2-6	-	-	CASSYSLLQAGTNILTF	TGTGCCAGCAGTTACAGCCTTCTACAGGCTGGGACCAACATCCTGACTTTC
TRBV20-1	TRBJ2-7	-	TRBD1	CSARDRRDEQYF	TGTAGCGCGAGGGACAGACGCGACGAGCAGTACTTC
TRBV6-2/TRBV6-3	TRBJ2-5	few	-	CANRKVGRAQETQYF	TGTGCCAACAGGAAAGTTGGGAGAGCACAAGAGACCCAGTACTTC
TRBV11-2	TRBJ2-4	-	-	CATARATRGVQYF	TGTGCCACCGCCCGGGCCACAAGAGGGGTTCAGTACTTC
TRBV6-2/TRBV6-3	TRBJ2-2	-	-	CASIIQGLNTGELFF	TGTGCCAGCATCATACAAGGCCTGAACACCGGGGAGCTGTTTTTT
TRBV11-1	TRBJ1-1	-	-	CASSLAPGAENFF	TGTGCCAGCAGCTTAGCGCCGGGGGCTGAAAATTTCTTC
TRBV11-3	TRBJ2-3	once	TRBD2	CTSNFGGSTDTQYF	TGTACCAGCAACTTCGGGGGGAGCACAGATACGCAGTATTTT
TRBV20-1	TRBJ2-1	-	-	CNARDPSKHIDEQFF	TGCAATGCTAGAGATCCAAGTAAGCATATCGATGAGCAGTTTTTC
TRBV12-3/TRBV12-4	TRBJ1-2	-	-	CASSFGNGYGYAF	TGTGCCAGCAGTTTTGGGAACGGCTACGGCTACGCCTTC
TRBV29-1	TRBJ2-1	-	TRBD2	CIVKRTSGYNEQFF	TGCATCGTTAAGCGGACTAGCGGCTACAATGAGCAGTTCTTC
TRBV10-3	TRBJ2-6	-	TRBD2	CAFSDHGTSGRDSGANVLTF	TGTGCATTCAGTGATCATGGGACTAGCGGGAGGGACTCTGGGGCCAACGTCCTGACTTTC
TRBV10-3	TRBJ2-6	-	TRBD2	CAISESTSESAVGAYVLTF	TGTGCCATCAGTGAGTCGACTAGCGAGAGTGCGGTTGGGGCCTACGTCCTGACTTTC
TRBV6-5	TRBJ2-3	-	-	CASVDLEGTDTQYF	TGTGCCAGCGTCGATTTAGAGGGAACAGATACGCAGTATTTT
TRBV5-8	TRBJ1-1	-	-	CASPRGPNTEAFF	TGTGCCAGCCCTCGGGGCCCGAACACTGAAGCTTTCTTT
TRBV29-1	TRBJ2-4	-	-	CTVWVWGNIQYF	TGCACCGTATGGGTATGGGGAAACATACAGTACTTC
TRBV12-3/TRBV12-4	TRBJ1-4	-	-	CAIRITGCEKLFF	TGTGCCATCAGAATAACAGGGTGCGAAAAACTGTTTTTT
TRBV20-1	TRBJ2-7	many	-	CSARSRGYEQYF	TGCAGTGCTAGGAGCAGAGGCTACGAGCAGTACTTC
TRBV11-1	TRBJ1-1	few	-	CARSLAPGAEAFF	TGTGCCAGAAGCTTAGCCCCTGGGGCTGAAGCTTTCTTT
TRBV5-6	TRBJ2-7	-	-	CASSPLGGGFEQYF	TGTGCCAGCAGCCCCCTGGGGGGAGGTTTCGAGCAGTACTTC
TRBV29-1	TRBJ1-1	few	TRBD1	CSDSAGGDTEAFF	TGCAGTGACTCGGCAGGGGGGGACACTGAAGCTTTTTTT
TRBV28	TRBJ2-2	-	-	CASSLPELERTTGELFF	TGTGCCAGCAGTTTACCGGAACTAGAAAGGACGACCGGGGAGCTGTTTTTT
TRBV5-1	TRBJ1-5	-	-	CASSLGGGNQPQHF	TGCGCCAGCAGCTTGGGAGGAGGCAATCAGCCCCAACATTTT
TRBV20-1	TRBJ2-2	-	TRBD2	CSATLAGGSDTRELFF	TGCAGCGCTACTTTAGCGGGAGGGTCGGATACCCGGGAGCTGTTTTTT
TRBV5-1	TRBJ2-6	many	TRBD1	CASSLGTGGLGANVLTF	TGCGCCAGCAGCTTGGGGACAGGGGGCCTTGGGGCCAACGTCCTGACTTTC
TRBV5-1	TRBJ1-1	-	TRBD1	CDRSLGSGGFTEAFF	TGCGACAGGAGCTTGGGCTCAGGGGGCTTCACTGAAGCTTTCTTT
TRBV10-3	TRBJ2-6	-	TRBD2	CAISEHGTNGRDSGAKVMTF	TGTGCCATCAGTGAACATGGTACTAACGGGAGGGACTCTGGGGCCAAAGTCATGACTTTC
TRBV29-1	TRBJ2-1	-	TRBD1	CSVRDRGYINEQFF	TGCAGCGTCAGGGACAGGGGGTATATCAATGAGCAGTTCTTC
TRBV6-5	TRBJ2-3	-	-	CASGFKLVGHTQYF	TGTGCCAGCGGGTTCAAACTAGTAGGGCATACGCAGTATTTT
TRBV13	TRBJ1-1	many	-	CASSLYRALNTEAFF	TGTGCCAGCAGCCTATACAGGGCTTTGAACACTGAAGCTTTCTTT
TRBV20-1	TRBJ1-1	-	-	CSARVRTAEAFF	TGCAGTGCTAGAGTCAGGACGGCTGAGGCTTTCTTT
TRBV5-6	TRBJ2-5	-	TRBD2	CDSSTRGGGENQYF	TGTGACAGCAGCACACGTGGCGGGGGAGAGAACCAGTACTTC
TRBV16	TRBJ2-1	-	-	CASSSNNEQFF	TGTGCCAGCAGTTCCAACAATGAGCAGTTCTTC
TRBV7-9	TRBJ2-5	many	-	CASSSLLGGFGGQGETQYF	TGTGCCAGCAGCTCTTTACTCGGAGGCTTCGGGGGGCAGGGGGAGACCCAGTACTTC